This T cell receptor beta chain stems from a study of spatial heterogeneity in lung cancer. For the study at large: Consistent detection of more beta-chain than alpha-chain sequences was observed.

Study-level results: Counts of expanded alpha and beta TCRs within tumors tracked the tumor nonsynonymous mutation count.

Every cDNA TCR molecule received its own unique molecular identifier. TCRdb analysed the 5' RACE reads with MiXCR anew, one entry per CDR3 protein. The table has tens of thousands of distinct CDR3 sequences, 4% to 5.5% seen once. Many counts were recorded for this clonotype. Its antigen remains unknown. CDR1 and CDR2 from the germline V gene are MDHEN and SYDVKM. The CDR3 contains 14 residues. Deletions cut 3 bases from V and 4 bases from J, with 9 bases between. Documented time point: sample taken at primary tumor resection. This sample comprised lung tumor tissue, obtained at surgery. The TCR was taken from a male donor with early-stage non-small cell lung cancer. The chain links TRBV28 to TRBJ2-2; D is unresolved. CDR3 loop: CASSLNSLTGELFF. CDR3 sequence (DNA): TGTGCCAGCAGTTTGAACAGTCTCACCGGGGAGCTGTTTTTT.